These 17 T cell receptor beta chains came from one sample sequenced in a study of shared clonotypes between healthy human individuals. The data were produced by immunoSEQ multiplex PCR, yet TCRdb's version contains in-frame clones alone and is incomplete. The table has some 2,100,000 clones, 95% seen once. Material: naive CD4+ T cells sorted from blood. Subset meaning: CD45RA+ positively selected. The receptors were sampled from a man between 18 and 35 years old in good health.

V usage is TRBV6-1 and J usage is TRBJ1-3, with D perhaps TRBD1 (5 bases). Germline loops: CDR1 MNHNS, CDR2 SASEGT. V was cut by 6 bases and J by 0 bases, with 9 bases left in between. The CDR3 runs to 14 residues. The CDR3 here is CASRTAPSGNTIYF. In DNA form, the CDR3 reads TGTGCCAGCAGGACAGCCCCCTCTGGAAACACCATATATTTT.

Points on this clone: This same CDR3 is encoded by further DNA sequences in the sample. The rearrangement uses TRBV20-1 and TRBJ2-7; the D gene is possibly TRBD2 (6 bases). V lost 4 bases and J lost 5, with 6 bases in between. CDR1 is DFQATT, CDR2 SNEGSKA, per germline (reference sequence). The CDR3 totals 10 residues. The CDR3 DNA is TGCAGTGCTACGGGGGACGAGCAGTACTTC. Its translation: CSATGDEQYF.

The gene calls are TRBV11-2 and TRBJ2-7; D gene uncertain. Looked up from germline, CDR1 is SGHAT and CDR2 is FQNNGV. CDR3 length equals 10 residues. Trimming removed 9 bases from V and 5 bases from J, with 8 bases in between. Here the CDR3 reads CARGWDEQYF. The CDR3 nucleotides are TGTGCCAGGGGGTGGGACGAGCAGTACTTC.

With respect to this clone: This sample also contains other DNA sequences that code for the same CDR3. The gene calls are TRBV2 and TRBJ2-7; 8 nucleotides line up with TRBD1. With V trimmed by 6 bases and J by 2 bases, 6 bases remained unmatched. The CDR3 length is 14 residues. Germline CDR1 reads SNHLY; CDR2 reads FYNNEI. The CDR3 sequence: CASSVEQGAYEQYF. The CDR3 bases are TGTGCCAGCAGCGTCGAACAGGGGGCCTACGAGCAGTACTTC. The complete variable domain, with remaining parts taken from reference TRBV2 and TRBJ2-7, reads EPEVTQTPSHQVTQMGQEVILRCVPISNHLYFYWYRQILGQKVEFLVSFYNNEISEKSEIFDDQFSVERPDGSNFTLKIRSTKLEDSAMYFCASSVEQGAYEQYFGPGTRLTVT.

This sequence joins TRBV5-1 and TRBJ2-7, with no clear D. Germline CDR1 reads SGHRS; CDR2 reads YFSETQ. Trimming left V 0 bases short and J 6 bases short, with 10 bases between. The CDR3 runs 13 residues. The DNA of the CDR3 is TGCGCCAGCAGCTTGGATAGGGTGCGCGAGCAGTACTTC. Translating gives CASSLDRVREQYF.

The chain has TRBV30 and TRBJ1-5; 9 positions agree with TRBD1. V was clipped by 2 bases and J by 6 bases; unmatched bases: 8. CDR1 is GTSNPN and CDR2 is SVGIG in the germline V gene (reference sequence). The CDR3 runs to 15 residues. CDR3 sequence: CAWSPRDRESQPQHF. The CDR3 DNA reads TGTGCCTGGAGTCCCCGGGACAGGGAATCTCAGCCCCAGCATTTT.

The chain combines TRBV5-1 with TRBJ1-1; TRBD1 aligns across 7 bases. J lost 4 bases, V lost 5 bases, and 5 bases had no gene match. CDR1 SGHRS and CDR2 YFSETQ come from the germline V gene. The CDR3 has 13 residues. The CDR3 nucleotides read TGCGCCAGCAGTTCGGGACAGCTCACTGAAGCTTTCTTT. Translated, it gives CASSSGQLTEAFF.

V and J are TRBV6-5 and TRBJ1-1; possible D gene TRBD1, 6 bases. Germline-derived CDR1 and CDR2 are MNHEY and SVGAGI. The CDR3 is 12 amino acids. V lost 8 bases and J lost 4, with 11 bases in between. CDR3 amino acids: CASQRGTTEAFF. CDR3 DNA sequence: TGTGCCAGCCAGAGGGGGACCACTGAAGCTTTCTTT.

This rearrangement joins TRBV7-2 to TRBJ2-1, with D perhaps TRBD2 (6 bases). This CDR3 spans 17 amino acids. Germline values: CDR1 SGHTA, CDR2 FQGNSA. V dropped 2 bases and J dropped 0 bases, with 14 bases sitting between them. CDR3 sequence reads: CASSLKLALSSYNEQFF. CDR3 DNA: TGTGCCAGCAGCTTAAAACTAGCCTTGAGCTCCTACAATGAGCAGTTCTTC.

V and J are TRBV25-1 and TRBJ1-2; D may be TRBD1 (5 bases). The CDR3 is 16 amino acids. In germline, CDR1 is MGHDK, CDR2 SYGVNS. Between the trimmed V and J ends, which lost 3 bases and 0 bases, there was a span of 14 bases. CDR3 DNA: TGTGCCAGCAGTGACTCCCGACAGCCTGCTAACTATGGCTACACCTTC. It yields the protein CASSDSRQPANYGYTF.

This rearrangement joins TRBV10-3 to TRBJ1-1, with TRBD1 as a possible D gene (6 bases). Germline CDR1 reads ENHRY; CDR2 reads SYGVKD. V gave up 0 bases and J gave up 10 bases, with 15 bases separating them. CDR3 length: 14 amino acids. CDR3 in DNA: TGTGCCATCAGTGAGTCGAGGGGGTCCGGCGCAGCTTTCTTT. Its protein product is CAISESRGSGAAFF.

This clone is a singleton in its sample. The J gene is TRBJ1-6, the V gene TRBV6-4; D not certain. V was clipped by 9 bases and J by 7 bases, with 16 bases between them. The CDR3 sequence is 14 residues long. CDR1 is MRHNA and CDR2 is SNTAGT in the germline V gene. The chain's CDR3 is CASRREGPNSPLHF. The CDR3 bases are TGTGCCAGTCGTCGGGAGGGTCCGAATTCACCCCTCCACTTT.

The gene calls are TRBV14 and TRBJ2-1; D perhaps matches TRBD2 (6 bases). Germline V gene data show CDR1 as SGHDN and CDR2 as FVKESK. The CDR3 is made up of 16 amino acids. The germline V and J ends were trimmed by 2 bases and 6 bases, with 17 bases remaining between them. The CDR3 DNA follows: TGTGCCAGCAGCCAATTGAACGGGCTAGCGAGCAATGAGCAGTTCTTC. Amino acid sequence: CASSQLNGLASNEQFF.

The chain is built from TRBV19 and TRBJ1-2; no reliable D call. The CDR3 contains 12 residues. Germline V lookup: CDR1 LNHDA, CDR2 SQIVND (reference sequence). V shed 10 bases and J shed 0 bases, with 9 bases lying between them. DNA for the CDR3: TGTGCCACCCTTACAGCTAACTATGGCTACACCTTC. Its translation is CATLTANYGYTF.

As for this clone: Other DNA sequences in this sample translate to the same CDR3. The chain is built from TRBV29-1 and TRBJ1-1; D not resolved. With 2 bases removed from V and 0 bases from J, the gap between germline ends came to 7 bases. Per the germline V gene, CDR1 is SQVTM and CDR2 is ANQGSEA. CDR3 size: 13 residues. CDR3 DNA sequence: TGCAGCGTTGAAAGCAGGCTGAACACTGAAGCTTTCTTT. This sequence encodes CSVESRLNTEAFF.

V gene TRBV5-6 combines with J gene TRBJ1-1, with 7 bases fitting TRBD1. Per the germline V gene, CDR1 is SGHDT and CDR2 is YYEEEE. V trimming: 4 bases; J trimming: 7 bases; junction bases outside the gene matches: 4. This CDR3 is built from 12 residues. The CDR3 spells CASSLRDSEAFF. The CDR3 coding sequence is TGTGCCAGCAGCCTTAGGGACAGTGAAGCTTTCTTT.

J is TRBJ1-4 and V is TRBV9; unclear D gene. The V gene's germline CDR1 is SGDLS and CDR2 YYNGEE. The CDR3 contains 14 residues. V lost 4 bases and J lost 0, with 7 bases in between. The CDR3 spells CASSQSATNEKLFF. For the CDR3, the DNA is TGTGCCAGCAGCCAGAGTGCAACTAATGAAAAACTGTTTTTT.